This T cell receptor (beta chain) was obtained from a study of CD8 T cells in ankylosing spondylitis (dated by TCRdb to between 2016 and 2019). About the full investigation: T cell receptor beta repertoires were profiled in healthy donors and ankylosing spondylitis patients so that disease-linked TCR variants could be found. Samples of peripheral blood were taken, and for ankylosing spondylitis patients, synovial fluid was collected as well. The full study cohort comprised 20 to 30 ankylosing spondylitis patients and approximately 100 healthy donors. General findings and caveats noted by the study authors: A CD8+ phenotype was shown by the disease-linked clones, which were found at relatively low frequencies in peripheral blood. According to the report, matched synovial fluid samples from ankylosing spondylitis patients were significantly enriched for the disease-linked clones. Some TCR beta motif variants had previously been reported in synovial fluid and blood of reactive arthritis patients, which suggested common disease-initiation mechanisms. Blood from ankylosing spondylitis patients appeared to be characterized by a TCR beta motif made up of under ten highly homologous amino acid variants.

This clonotype was observed many times. It has no known antigen specificity. No base qualities exist here, and no much larger clone lies one base off it. As encoded in the germline V gene (reference sequence), CDR1 is SGHKS while CDR2 is YYEKEE. From cysteine to phenylalanine, the CDR3 is 14 amino acids long. Of the read, only the CDR3 DNA is kept; its 42 bases are in frame from base 1. V gives up 3 bases and J gives up 6 bases, and the segment between their germline ends measures 15 bases. Sequencing took place on an Illumina HiSeq 2500. Quantitative 5'-RACE with molecular barcodes was used to prepare TCR beta libraries. For the original study's pipeline: To identify disease-linked TCR variants, a new computational method was used, one built on a probabilistic model of VDJ rearrangement. TCRdb ran its own pipeline on the public reads, namely fastp trimming at Q25 and MiXCR clone calling, and kept in-frame beta chains. Identical CDR3 protein sequences are pooled into one entry, listed with their most common genes and DNA. TCRdb's processing, not the study's, gives the V and J calls here. The sample has around 150,000 distinct CDR3 sequences on record, 7% to 8% of them singletons. The ten largest clones take up 9.5% to 15% of the sample.

The TCR was taken from a female donor with ankylosing spondylitis or in good health (not recorded which). The V and J genes are TRBV5-5 and TRBJ1-1, with a tentative D gene TRBD1 over 5 matching bases. Sequenced: blood, either unsorted or a sorted T cell fraction (not recorded which). The DNA sequence is given as TGTGCCAGCAGCTGGGACGCGGGAGGCGCTGAAGCTTTCTTT. Its coded protein is CASSWDAGGAEAFF.